This T cell receptor beta chain was sequenced for a study of resident and recirculating memory T cells in vitiligo. As for the study in general: No cells were sorted; samples were homogenized just before genomic DNA extraction.

Germline CDR1 reads SGHTA; CDR2 reads FQGTGA. V was pared by 4 bases and J by 0 bases, with 18 bases between. The CDR3 is made up of 17 amino acids. TCRdb keeps only in-frame clones here, not all; method: immunoSEQ multiplex PCR. The sample yields some 70,000 clones, approximately 90% seen once. This chain uses TRBV7-3 with TRBJ1-1; perhaps TRBD1 as D (5 bases). The TCR sequence derives from a male donor with vitiligo. The material sequenced was blood. The CDR3 region is CASSSNRLGVMNTEAFF. CDR3 sequence (DNA): TGTGCCAGCAGCTCGAACAGGTTAGGCGTGATGAACACTGAAGCTTTCTTT.